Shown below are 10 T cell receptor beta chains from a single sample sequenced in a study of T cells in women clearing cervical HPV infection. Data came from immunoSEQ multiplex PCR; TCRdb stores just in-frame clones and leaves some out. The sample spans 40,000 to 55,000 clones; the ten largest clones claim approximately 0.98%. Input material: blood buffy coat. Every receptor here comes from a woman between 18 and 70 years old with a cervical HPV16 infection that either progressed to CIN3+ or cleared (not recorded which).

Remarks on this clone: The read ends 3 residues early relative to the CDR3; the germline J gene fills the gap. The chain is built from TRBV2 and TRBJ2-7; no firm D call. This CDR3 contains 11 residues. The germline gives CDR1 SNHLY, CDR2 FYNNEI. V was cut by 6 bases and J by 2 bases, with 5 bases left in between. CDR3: CASRLTYEQYF. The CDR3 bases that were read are TGTGCCAGCAGACTGACCTACGAG.

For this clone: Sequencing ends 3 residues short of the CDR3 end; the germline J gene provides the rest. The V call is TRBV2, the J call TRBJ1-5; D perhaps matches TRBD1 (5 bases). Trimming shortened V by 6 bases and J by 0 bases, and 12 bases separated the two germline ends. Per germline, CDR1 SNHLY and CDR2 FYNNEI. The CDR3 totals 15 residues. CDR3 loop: CASRGTEISNQPQHF. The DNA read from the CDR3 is TGTGCCAGCAGGGGGACTGAGATTAGCAATCAGCCC.

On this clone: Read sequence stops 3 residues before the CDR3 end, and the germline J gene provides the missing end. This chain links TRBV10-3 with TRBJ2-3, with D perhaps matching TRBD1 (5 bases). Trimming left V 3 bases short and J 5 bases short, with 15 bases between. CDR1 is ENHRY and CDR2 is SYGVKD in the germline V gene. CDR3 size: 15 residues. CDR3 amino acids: CAISEGQTLGDTQYF. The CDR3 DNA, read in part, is TGTGCCATCAGTGAAGGACAAACCCTGGGAGATACG.

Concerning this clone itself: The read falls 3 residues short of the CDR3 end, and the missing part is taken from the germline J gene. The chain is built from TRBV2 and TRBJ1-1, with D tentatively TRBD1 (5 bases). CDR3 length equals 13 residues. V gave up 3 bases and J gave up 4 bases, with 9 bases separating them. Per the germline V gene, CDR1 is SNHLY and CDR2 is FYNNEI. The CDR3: CASSERGSTEAFF. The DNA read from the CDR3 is TGTGCCAGCAGTGAGCGGGGGAGCACTGAA.

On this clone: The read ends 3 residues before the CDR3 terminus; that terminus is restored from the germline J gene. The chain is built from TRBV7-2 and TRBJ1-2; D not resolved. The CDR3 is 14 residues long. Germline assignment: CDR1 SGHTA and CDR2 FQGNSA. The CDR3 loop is CASSGRLVSDTYTF. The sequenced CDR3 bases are TGTGCCAGCAGCGGTAGACTAGTTTCGGATACC.

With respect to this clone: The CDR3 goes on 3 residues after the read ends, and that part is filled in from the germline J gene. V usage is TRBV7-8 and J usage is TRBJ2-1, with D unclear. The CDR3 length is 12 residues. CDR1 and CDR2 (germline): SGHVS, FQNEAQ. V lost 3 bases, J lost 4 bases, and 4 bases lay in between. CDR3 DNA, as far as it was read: TGTGCCAGCAGCTTTGCGTACAATGAG. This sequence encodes CASSFAYNE. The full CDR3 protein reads CASSFAYNEQFF.

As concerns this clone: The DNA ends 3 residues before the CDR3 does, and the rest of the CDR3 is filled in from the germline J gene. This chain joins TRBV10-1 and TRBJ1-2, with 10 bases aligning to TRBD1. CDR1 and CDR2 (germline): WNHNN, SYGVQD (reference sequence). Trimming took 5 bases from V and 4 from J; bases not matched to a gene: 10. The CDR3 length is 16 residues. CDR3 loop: CASSLLGQGYSYGYTF. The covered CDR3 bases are TGCGCCAGCAGTTTATTGGGACAGGGGTATAGCTATGGC.

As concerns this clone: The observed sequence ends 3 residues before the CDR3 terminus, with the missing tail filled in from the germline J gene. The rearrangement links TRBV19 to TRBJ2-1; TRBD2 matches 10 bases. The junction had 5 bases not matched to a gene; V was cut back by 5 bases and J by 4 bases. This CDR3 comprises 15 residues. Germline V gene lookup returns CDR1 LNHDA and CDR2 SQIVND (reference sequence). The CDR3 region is CASSGAGGRYNEQFF. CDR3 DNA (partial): TGTGCCAGTAGTGGAGCGGGGGGGCGTTACAATGAG.

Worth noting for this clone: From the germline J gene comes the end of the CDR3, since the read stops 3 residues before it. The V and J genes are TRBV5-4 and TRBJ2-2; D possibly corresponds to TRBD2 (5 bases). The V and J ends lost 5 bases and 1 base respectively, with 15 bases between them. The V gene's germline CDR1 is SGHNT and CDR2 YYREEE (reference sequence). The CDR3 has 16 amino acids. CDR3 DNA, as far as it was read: TGTGCCAGCAGTCCTCACCAGCGGATGAACACCGGGGAG. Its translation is CASSPHQRMNTGE. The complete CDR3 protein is CASSPHQRMNTGELFF.

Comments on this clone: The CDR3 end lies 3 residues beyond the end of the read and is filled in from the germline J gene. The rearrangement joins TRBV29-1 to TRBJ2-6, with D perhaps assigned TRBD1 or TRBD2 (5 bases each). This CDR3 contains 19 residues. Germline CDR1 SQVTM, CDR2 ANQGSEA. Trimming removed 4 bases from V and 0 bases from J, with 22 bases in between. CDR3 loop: CSVGGWRQGIVSGANVLTF. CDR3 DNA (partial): TGCAGCGTTGGAGGGTGGCGGCAGGGCATTGTCTCTGGGGCCAACGTC.